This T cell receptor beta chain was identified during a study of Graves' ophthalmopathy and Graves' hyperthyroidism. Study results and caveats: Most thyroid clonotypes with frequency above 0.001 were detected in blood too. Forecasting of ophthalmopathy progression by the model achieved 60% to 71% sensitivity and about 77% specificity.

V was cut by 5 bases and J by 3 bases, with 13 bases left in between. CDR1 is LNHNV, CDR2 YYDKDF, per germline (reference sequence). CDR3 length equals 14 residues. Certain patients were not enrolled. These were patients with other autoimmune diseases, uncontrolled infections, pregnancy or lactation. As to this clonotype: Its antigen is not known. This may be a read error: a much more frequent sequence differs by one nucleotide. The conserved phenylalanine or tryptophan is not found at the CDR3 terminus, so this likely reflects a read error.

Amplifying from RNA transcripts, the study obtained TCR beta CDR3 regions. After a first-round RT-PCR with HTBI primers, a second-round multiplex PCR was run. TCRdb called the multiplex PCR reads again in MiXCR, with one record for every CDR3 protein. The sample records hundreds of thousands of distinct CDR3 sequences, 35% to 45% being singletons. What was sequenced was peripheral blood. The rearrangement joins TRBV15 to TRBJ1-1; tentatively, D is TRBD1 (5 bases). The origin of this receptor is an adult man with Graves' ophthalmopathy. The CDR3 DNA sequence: TGTGCCACCAGCCCCCGGCGGGGCTACACTGAAGCTTTCATT. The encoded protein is CATSPRRGYTEAFI.